This passage covers 3 T cell receptor beta chains from one sample sequenced in a study of blood T cells in healthy people across ages. A second about 6 to 12 cycle PCR used barcoded and J-beta primers. TCRdb processed the 5' RACE reads anew with MiXCR; each CDR3 protein has one entry. The repertoire includes more than 650,000 distinct CDR3 sequences, roughly 24% of them detected once, and over 2.5% sits in the top ten. These data also featured in a second study, about T cells of mothers and their children.

Material: blood. These receptors were taken from a boy aged 5 to 17 in good health.

The rearrangement links TRBV12-3 or TRBV12-4 to TRBJ2-7; TRBD2 matches at 11 bases. Unmatched junction bases numbered 17, after V lost 4 bases and J lost 6 bases. This CDR3 region has 18 residues. This chain's CDR3 is CASSSLPSGLAGGLEQYF. CDR3 coding DNA: TGTGCCAGCAGTTCCCTCCCCTCGGGCCTAGCGGGGGGCCTCGAGCAGTACTTC.

The table lists this clonotype with a count of one. The chain is built from TRBV5-1 and TRBJ1-1; the match to TRBD1 covers 7 bases. The CDR3 consists of 18 residues. Trimming cost V 2 bases and J 5 bases; bases outside gene matches: 18. From germline, CDR1 is SGHRS and CDR2 YFSETQ. The CDR3 protein is CASSLGTAMGVGITEAFF. CDR3 coding DNA: TGCGCCAGCAGCTTAGGGACAGCGATGGGTGTCGGTATAACTGAAGCTTTCTTT. The whole variable domain, remainder taken from reference TRBV5-1 and TRBJ1-1, is KAGVTQTPRYLIKTRGQQVTLSCSPISGHRSVSWYQQTPGQGLQFLFEYFSETQRNKGNFPGRFSGRQFSNSRSEMNVSTLELGDSALYLCASSLGTAMGVGITEAFFGQGTRLTVV.

V is TRBV18 and J is TRBJ2-4; no clear D. Germline loops: CDR1 KGHSH, CDR2 LQKENI. With 0 bases removed from V and 4 bases from J, the gap between germline ends came to 4 bases. The CDR3 sequence is 13 residues long. Written as DNA, the CDR3 is TGTGCCAGCTCACCACCTTCGAAAAACATTCAGTACTTC. Amino acids: CASSPPSKNIQYF.